The 13 T cell receptor beta chains presented below share a single source sample, sequenced in a study of blood T cells in healthy people across ages. A second PCR, run for about 7 to 11 cycles, used a sample-barcoded 5' primer plus a J-beta primer mix. Using its own MiXCR run on the 5' RACE reads, TCRdb lists one record per CDR3 protein. Of some 690,000 distinct CDR3 sequences listed, about a fifth were seen once; the top ten hold under 25%. Sequencing used blood. Receptors originate from a man in his sixties or seventies in good health.

This clonotype was detected only a few times. V usage is TRBV27 and J usage is TRBJ2-3, with 11 positions matching TRBD2. Germline CDR1 and CDR2: MNHEY and SMNVEV (reference sequence). V lost 2 bases and J lost 3; bases outside the gene matches: 7. The length of the CDR3 is 17 residues. CDR3 region: CASSLPSTSGSTDTQYF. Written as DNA, the CDR3 is TGTGCCAGCAGTTTACCGTCTACTAGCGGGAGTACAGATACGCAGTATTTT.

This clonotype was counted at least ten times. The V and J genes are TRBV20-1 and TRBJ2-4, with a weak D call TRBD1 (6 bases). CDR1 and CDR2 (germline): DFQATT, SNEGSKA (reference sequence). The CDR3 spans 15 residues. V lost 0 bases and J 6 bases, leaving 15 bases between the germline ends. The DNA for the CDR3 is TGCAGTGCTAGAGATCCACAGGGTCGAGGAAACATTCAGTACTTC. As protein: CSARDPQGRGNIQYF.

This clonotype was observed a handful of times. V is TRBV20-1 and J is TRBJ2-3, with 11 bases fitting TRBD2. Germline V gene lookup returns CDR1 DFQATT and CDR2 SNEGSKA (reference sequence). The trim removed 6 bases at V and 2 bases at J, leaving 4 bases unmatched. There are 14 residues in the CDR3. CDR3 bases: TGCAGTGCGAGACTAGCGGGGAACACAGATACGCAGTATTTT. Protein sequence: CSARLAGNTDTQYF.

J is TRBJ2-1 and V is TRBV6-6, with 11 bases aligning to TRBD2. The end of the DNA is better explained by TRBJ2-7, so the J call may be wrong. CDR1 is MNHNY, CDR2 SVGAGI, per germline (reference sequence). The CDR3 has 15 residues. The CDR3 DNA is TGTGCCAGCAGCTACACTAGCGGGAGTTCCTACGAGCAGTACTTC. It codes for CASSYTSGSSYEQYF.

This clonotype was detected a few times. The J gene is TRBJ2-5, the V gene TRBV7-9; D assignment may be TRBD1 or TRBD2 (6 bases each). CDR1 and CDR2 (germline): SEHNR, FQNEAQ (reference sequence). The CDR3 length is 16 residues. V was pared by 5 bases and J by 5 bases, with 21 bases between. DNA for the CDR3: TGTGCCAGCAGCACCCCTCCAAGAGGGGGAGGCGAGACCCAGTACTTC. Translation gives CASSTPPRGGGETQYF. The full variable domain, its missing parts supplied by reference TRBV7-9 and TRBJ2-5, is DTGVSQNPRHKITKRGQNVTFRCDPISEHNRLYWYRQTLGQGPEFLTYFQNEAQLEKSRLLSDRFSAERPKGSFSTLEIQRTEQGDSAMYLCASSTPPRGGGETQYFGPGTRLLVL.

The chain couples TRBV12-3 or TRBV12-4 to TRBJ2-1; 7 nucleotides align to TRBD2. V gave up 3 bases and J gave up 9 bases; unmatched junction bases: 11. The CDR3 runs to 15 residues. The CDR3: CASSLRLAERSEQFF. As DNA, the CDR3 is TGTGCCAGCAGTTTGCGTCTAGCGGAGCGAAGTGAGCAGTTCTTC.

V and J are TRBV20-1 and TRBJ1-2; a weak D match, TRBD1 (5 bases). Germline V CDR1 and CDR2: DFQATT, SNEGSKA (reference sequence). The ends were cut back, 6 bases at V and 2 bases at J, with 13 bases in the middle. This CDR3 is built from 13 residues. The chain's CDR3 is CSAEPGVNYGYTF. The CDR3 DNA is TGCAGTGCAGAACCGGGGGTAAACTATGGCTACACCTTC.

This clonotype was recorded a few times. The chain is built from TRBV29-1 and TRBJ2-2; D is possibly TRBD1 (5 bases). The V end lost 7 bases, the J end lost 0 bases, and 15 bases lay between the germline ends. The CDR3 runs 15 residues. CDR1 and CDR2 from the germline V gene are SQVTM and ANQGSEA. The CDR3 DNA follows: TGCAGCGCCAAAGAGGACACCACGAACACCGGGGAGCTGTTTTTT. Protein: CSAKEDTTNTGELFF.

The rearrangement joins TRBV4-3 to TRBJ1-4; D unclear. V gave up 0 bases and J gave up 8 bases, with 13 bases separating them. This CDR3 has 15 amino acids. Germline V gene data show CDR1 as LGHNA and CDR2 as YSLEER. CDR3 bases: TGCGCCAGCAGCCAAGACGGCACTAGAGACGAAAAACTGTTTTTT. Translation: CASSQDGTRDEKLFF.

The V gene is TRBV5-1, the J gene TRBJ2-4; unclear D gene. The CDR3 has 16 amino acids. Between the trimmed V and J ends, which lost 0 bases and 0 bases, there was a span of 10 bases. Germline V lookup: CDR1 SGHRS, CDR2 YFSETQ. CDR3 protein: CASSLDGRIAKNIQYF. The DNA of the CDR3 is TGCGCCAGCAGCTTGGACGGGCGTATAGCCAAAAACATTCAGTACTTC.

The chain employs TRBV7-2 and TRBJ1-5; tentative D call: TRBD1 (6 bases). The CDR3 has 14 residues. CDR1 is SGHTA, CDR2 FQGNSA, per germline. The V gene lost 6 bases and the J gene lost 2 bases, with 11 bases spanning the gap. The CDR3 nucleotides are TGTACCAGCAGACAGGGAGGAGGCAATCAGCCCCAGCATTTT. As protein: CTSRQGGGNQPQHF.

There are many counts of this clonotype. The chain employs TRBV7-2 and TRBJ2-3; D gene uncertain. The CDR3 is 11 amino acids. The germline V and J ends were trimmed by 4 bases and 4 bases, with 3 bases remaining between them. The germline V gene has CDR1 SGHTA and CDR2 FQGNSA. CDR3 in amino acids: CASSSPDTQYF. The CDR3 DNA reads as TGTGCCAGCAGCTCGCCAGATACGCAGTATTTT.

This clonotype appeared a few times. J is TRBJ2-5 and V is TRBV7-3; no clear D. V was shortened by 3 bases and J by 3 bases, with 8 bases between the two germline ends. This CDR3 comprises 13 residues. Germline V gives CDR1 SGHTA, CDR2 FQGTGA. The CDR3 here is CASSFGQKETQYF. CDR3 DNA: TGTGCCAGCAGCTTCGGTCAGAAAGAGACCCAGTACTTC.